This T cell receptor (beta chain) came from a study of beta chain features in type 1 diabetes. Study information: No age, gender or cell yield differences were seen between patients and healthy donors. Study conclusions and caveats: Fewer junction insertions and more nucleotide deletions appeared in type 1 diabetes patients.

A note on this clone: The antigen is undetermined. This specimen includes other DNA sequences encoding the same CDR3.

Expressed TCRB transcripts were sequenced, since all the RNA that had been isolated was reverse transcribed. Clones were sequenced by immunoSEQ multiplex PCR, and TCRdb holds only the in-frame ones, with some missing. This sample has 300,000 to 450,000 clones, with about 18% found just once. Naive, central memory, regulatory and stem cell-like memory cells within the CD4+ compartment were sorted using CD45RO/CCR7/CD25/CD127/CD95/CD27. Trimming at V came to 2 bases and at J to 4 bases, leaving 3 bases not matched to a gene. Germline V lookup: CDR1 MNHEY, CDR2 SVGAGI. The CDR3 extends over 14 amino acids.

This rearrangement joins TRBV6-5 to TRBJ2-5; 8 bases map to TRBD2. The TCR originated in a woman aged 18-35 years in good health. Sequencing used naive CD4+ T cells from blood. The CDR3 sequence is CASSYSAGGETQYF. CDR3 DNA sequence: TGTGCCAGCAGTTACAGTGCGGGAGGAGAGACCCAGTACTTC.